This TCR beta chain stems from a study of cytomegalovirus exposure and HLA in healthy donors. Broader study findings: Productive status was seen about 87% or about 30% of the time for most TCR beta V segments in an earlier analysis. Most TCR sequences were rare, but some public TCRs occurred in many donors. TCR beta sequences reportedly predicted most subjects' HLA-A and HLA-B alleles accurately.

CDR1 and CDR2 from the germline V gene are LNHDA and SQIVND (reference sequence). V dropped 5 bases and J dropped 0 bases, with 19 bases sitting between them. CDR3 length: 17 amino acids. Worth noting for this clone: Its antigen is not known.

PCR involved 60 Vbeta and 13 Jbeta primers. Sequencing used immunoSEQ multiplex PCR; TCRdb keeps in-frame clones, though not all of them. The repertoire holds roughly 180,000 clones, with around 80% as singletons. The sequence derives from a man younger than 45 in good health and CMV-seropositive. The sample comprised PBMCs. The rearrangement uses TRBV19 and TRBJ1-2; D is uncertain. CDR3 residues: CASSLYSFGETNYGYTF. CDR3 bases: TGTGCCAGTAGTCTGTATTCGTTTGGAGAGACTAACTATGGCTACACCTTC.